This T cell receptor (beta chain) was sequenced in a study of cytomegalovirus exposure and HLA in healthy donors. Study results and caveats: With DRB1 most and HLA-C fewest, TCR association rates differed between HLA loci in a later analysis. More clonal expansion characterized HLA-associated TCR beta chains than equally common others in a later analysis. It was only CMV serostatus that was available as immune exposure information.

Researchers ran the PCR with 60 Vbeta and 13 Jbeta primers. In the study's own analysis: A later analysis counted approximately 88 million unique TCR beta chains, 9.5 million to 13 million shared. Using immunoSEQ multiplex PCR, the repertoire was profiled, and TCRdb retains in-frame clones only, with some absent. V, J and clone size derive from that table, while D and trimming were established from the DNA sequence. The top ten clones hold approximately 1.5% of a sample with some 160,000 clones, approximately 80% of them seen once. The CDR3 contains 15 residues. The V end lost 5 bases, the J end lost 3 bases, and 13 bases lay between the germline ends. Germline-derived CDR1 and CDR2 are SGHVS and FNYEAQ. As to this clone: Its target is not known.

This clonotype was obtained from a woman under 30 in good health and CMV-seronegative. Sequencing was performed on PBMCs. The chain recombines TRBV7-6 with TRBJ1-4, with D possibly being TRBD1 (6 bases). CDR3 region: CASSLNRVSNEKLFF. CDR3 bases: TGTGCCAGCAGCCTTAACAGGGTGTCTAATGAAAAACTGTTTTTT.